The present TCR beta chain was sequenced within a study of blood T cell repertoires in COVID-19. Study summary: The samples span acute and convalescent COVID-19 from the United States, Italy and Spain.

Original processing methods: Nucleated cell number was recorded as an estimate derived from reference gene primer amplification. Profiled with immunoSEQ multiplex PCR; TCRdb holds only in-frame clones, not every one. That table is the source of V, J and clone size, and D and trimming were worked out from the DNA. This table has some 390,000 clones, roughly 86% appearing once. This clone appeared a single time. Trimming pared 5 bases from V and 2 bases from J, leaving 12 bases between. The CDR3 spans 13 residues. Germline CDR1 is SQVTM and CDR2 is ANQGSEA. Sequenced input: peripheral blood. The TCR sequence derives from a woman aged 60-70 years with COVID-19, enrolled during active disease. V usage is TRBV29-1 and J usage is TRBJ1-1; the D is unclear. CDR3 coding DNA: TGCAGCGTTATGAGGAGCGGAAACACTGAAGCTTTCTTT. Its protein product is CSVMRSGNTEAFF.